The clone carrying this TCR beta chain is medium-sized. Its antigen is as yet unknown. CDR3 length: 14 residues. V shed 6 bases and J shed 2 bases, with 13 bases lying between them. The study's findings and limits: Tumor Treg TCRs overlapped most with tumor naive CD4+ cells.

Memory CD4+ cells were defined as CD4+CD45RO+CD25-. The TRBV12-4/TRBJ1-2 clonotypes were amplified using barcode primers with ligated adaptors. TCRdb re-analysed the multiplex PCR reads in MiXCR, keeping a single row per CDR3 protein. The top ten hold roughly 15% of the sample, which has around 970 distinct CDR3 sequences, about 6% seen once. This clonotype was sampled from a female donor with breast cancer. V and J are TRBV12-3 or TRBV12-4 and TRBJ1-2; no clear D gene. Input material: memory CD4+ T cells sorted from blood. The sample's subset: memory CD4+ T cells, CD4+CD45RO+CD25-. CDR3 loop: CASSTVLGNYGYTF. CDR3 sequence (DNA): TGTGCCAGCAGCACCGTTCTGGGGAACTATGGCTACACCTTC.